What follows are 8 T cell receptor beta chains derived from one specimen sequenced in a study of T-cell reconstitution after alpha-beta-depleted transplantation in children. The TCRbeta library incorporated unique molecular identifiers. TCRdb re-analysed the PCR reads in MiXCR, keeping a single row per CDR3 protein. The sample yields 450,000 to 600,000 distinct CDR3 sequences, 32% seen once. The sample in question was PBMCs from the stem cell graft donor, obtained from the stem cell graft. These receptors all come from a human donor who donated a stem cell graft to a child with aplastic anemia.

As for this clonotype: The junction shows a germline mismatch at one end, possibly a read error. This chain links TRBV12-3 or TRBV12-4 with TRBJ1-5; D uncertain. The CDR3 covers 13 residues. CDR3 DNA: TGTGCCAGCAGTTTCCGCAGTCATCGTGAGGCGGATTTT. Encoded protein: CASSFRSHREADF.

The chain is built from TRBV12-3 or TRBV12-4 and TRBJ2-3; tentative D call: TRBD2 (6 bases). The V and J ends lost 0 bases and 2 bases respectively, with 15 bases between them. The CDR3 loop spans 17 amino acids. The CDR3 DNA reads as TGTGCCAGCAGTTTAGCGCTAATGGGGGACTCCACAGATACGCAGTATTTT. Protein sequence: CASSLALMGDSTDTQYF.

This clonotype was seen a few times. CDR3 DNA: TGCAGTGCTGGGCTGCCCGGACAATCAGATACGCAGTATTTT. Translation gives CSAGLPGQSDTQYF. This sequence joins TRBV20-1 and TRBJ2-3; TRBD1 is a possible D gene (5 bases). The CDR3 totals 14 residues. Germline lookup yields CDR1 DFQATT and CDR2 SNEGSKA (reference sequence). Between the trimmed V and J ends, which lost 5 bases and 4 bases, there was a span of 16 bases.

This clonotype was counted between two and nine times. The chain carries TRBV29-1 and TRBJ2-1, with D perhaps TRBD1 (6 bases). This CDR3 region has 16 residues. V was trimmed by 0 bases and J by 3 bases, leaving 15 bases between them. CDR1 SQVTM and CDR2 ANQGSEA come from the germline V gene. This chain's CDR3 is CSVEDWGGQIYNEQFF. Here the CDR3 DNA reads TGCAGCGTTGAAGATTGGGGCGGACAGATCTACAATGAGCAGTTCTTC.

The chain carries TRBV19 and TRBJ1-4; a weak D match, TRBD1 (6 bases). Germline CDR1 reads LNHDA; CDR2 reads SQIVND (reference sequence). Trimming removed 2 bases at V and 0 bases at J, with 13 bases between. The CDR3 extends over 17 amino acids. The chain's CDR3 is CASSIRGRGSTNEKLFF. In nucleotides, the CDR3 is TGTGCCAGTAGTATACGGGGGCGTGGATCAACTAATGAAAAACTGTTTTTT.

The chain is built from TRBV29-1 and TRBJ1-5; TRBD1 matches at 7 bases. J gave up 0 bases and V 7 bases, and 6 bases lay outside the gene matches. The CDR3 length is 14 residues. Germline CDR1 and CDR2: SQVTM and ANQGSEA. DNA of the CDR3: TGCAGCGCACGACAGGGAGGTAGCAATCAGCCCCAGCATTTT. Its translation is CSARQGGSNQPQHF.

This clonotype has more than one count but fewer than ten. The V and J genes are TRBV24-1 and TRBJ1-1, with D perhaps TRBD1 (5 bases). Between the trimmed V and J ends, which lost 3 bases and 8 bases, there was a span of 18 bases. The CDR3 loop spans 15 amino acids. The germline gives CDR1 KGHDR, CDR2 SFDVKD. The chain's CDR3 is CATSDPSGHPEEAFF. Here the CDR3 DNA reads TGTGCCACCAGTGATCCCTCCGGACACCCGGAAGAAGCTTTCTTT.

This clonotype has a handful of counts. The rearrangement joins TRBV20-1 to TRBJ2-1, with no clear D. Trimming pared 1 base from V and 0 bases from J, leaving 7 bases between. This CDR3 has 14 amino acids. Germline-derived CDR1 and CDR2 are DFQATT and SNEGSKA (reference sequence). The CDR3 DNA sequence: TGCAGTGCTAGAGCCAGGAGCTCCTACAATGAGCAGTTCTTC. Translation gives CSARARSSYNEQFF.